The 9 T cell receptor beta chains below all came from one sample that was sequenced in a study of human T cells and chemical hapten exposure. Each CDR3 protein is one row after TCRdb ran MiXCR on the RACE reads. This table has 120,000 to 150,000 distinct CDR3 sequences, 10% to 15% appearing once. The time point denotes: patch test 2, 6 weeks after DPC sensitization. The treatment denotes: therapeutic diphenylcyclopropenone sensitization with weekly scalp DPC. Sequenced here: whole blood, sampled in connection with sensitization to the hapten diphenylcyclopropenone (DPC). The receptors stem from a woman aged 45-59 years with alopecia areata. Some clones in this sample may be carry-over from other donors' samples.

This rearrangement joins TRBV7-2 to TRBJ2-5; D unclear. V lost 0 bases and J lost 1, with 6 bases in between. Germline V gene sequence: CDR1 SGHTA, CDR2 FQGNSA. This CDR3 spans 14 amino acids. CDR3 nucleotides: TGTGCCAGCAGCTTAGCGCACGCCCAAGAGACCCAGTACTTC. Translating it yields CASSLAHAQETQYF.

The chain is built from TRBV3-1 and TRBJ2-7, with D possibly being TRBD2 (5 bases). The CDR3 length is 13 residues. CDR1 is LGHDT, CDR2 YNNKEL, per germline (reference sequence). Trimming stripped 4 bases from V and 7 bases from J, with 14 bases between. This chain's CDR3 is CASSRKMGSEQYF. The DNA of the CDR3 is TGTGCCAGCAGCCGGAAGATGGGGAGTGAGCAGTACTTC.

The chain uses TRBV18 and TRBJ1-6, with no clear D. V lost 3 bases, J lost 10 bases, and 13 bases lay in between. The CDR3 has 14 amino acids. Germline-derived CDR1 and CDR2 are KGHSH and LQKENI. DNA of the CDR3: TGTGCCAGCTCACCTCAGGACTTCGGATCACCCCTCCACTTT. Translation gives CASSPQDFGSPLHF.

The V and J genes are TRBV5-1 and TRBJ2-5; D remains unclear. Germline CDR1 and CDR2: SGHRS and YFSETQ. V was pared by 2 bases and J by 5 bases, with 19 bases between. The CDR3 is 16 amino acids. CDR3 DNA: TGCGCCAGCAGCTTTTCCGCCGGAGTGGGCTTGGAGACCCAGTACTTC. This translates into CASSFSAGVGLETQYF.

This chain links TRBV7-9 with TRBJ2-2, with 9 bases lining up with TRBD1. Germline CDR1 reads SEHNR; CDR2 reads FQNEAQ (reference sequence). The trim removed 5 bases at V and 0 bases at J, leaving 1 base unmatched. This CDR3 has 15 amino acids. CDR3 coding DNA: TGTGCCAGCAGCGGGACAGGGACGAACACCGGGGAGCTGTTTTTT. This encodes CASSGTGTNTGELFF.

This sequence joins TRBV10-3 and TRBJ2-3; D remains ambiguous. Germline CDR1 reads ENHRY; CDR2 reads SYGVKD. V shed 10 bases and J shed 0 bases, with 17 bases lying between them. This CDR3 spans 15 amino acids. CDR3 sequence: CATAGEGTSTDTQYF. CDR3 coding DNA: TGTGCCACCGCCGGTGAAGGTACTAGCACAGATACGCAGTATTTT.

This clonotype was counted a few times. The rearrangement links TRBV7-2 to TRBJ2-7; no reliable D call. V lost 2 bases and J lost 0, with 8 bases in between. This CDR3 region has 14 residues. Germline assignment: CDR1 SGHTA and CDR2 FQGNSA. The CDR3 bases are TGTGCCAGCAGCTTAAAAGGCATCTCCTACGAGCAGTACTTC. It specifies CASSLKGISYEQYF.

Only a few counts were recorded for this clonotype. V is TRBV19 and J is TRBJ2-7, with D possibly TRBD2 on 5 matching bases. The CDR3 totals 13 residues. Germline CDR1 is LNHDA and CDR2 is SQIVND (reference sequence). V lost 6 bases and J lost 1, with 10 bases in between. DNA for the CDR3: TGTGCCAGTAGGGAGAGCGGATCCTACGAGCAGTACTTC. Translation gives CASRESGSYEQYF.

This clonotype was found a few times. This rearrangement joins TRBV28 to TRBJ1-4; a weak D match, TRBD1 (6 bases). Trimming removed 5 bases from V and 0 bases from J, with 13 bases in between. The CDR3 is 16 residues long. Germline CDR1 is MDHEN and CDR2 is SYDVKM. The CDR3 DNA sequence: TGTGCCAGCAGTCTCCGGACAGCTGCAACTAATGAAAAACTGTTTTTT. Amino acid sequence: CASSLRTAATNEKLFF. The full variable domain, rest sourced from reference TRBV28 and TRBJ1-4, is DVKVTQSSRYLVKRTGEKVFLECVQDMDHENMFWYRQDPGLGLRLIYFSYDVKMKEKGDIPEGYSVSREKKERFSLILESASTNQTSMYLCASSLRTAATNEKLFFGSGTQLSVL.